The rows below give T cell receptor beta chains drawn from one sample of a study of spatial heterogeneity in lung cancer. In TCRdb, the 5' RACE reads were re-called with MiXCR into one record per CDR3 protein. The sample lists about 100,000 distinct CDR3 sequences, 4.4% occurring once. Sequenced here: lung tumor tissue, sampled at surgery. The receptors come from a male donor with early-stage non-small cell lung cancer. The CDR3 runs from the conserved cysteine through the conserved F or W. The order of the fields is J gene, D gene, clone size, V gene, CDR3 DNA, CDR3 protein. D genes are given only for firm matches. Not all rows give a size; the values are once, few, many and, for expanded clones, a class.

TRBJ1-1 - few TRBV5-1 TGCGCCAGCAGCTTGCTGCAGGGGATGGACGCTGAAGCTTTCTTT CASSLLQGMDAEAFF
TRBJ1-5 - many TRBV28 TGTGCCAGCAGTTTAACGGGTCTCCGACAGCCCCAGCATTTT CASSLTGLRQPQHF
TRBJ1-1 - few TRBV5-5 TGTGCCAGCAGCTTGGATGCCGGGACGGAGAACACTGAAGCTTTCTTT CASSLDAGTENTEAFF
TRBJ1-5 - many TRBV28 TGTGCCAGCAGTTTTGGTCAGCCCCAGCATTTT CASSFGQPQHF
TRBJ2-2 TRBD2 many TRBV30 TGTGCCAGCGGACTAGCGGGAGTATCGGACACCGGGGAGCTGTTTTTT CASGLAGVSDTGELFF
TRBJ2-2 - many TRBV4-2 TGTGCCAGCAGCCAAGATTATAACACCGGGGAGCTGTTTTTT CASSQDYNTGELFF
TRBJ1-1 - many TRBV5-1 TGCGCCAGCAGCTTACAACAGGGAAGCACTGAAGCTTTCTTT CASSLQQGSTEAFF
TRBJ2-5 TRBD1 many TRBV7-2 TGTGCCAGCACCCCTACCCTGGGACAGAGGGAGACCCAGTACTTC CASTPTLGQRETQYF
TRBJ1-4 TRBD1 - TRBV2 TGTGCCACCAGGAACCGGGACAGTGGAGAAAAACTGTTTTTT CATRNRDSGEKLFF
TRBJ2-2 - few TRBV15 TGTGCCACCAGCAGAGGTGGACCGAATACCGGGGAGCTGTTTTTT CATSRGGPNTGELFF
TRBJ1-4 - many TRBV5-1 TGCGCCAGCAGCTCAGCATCCCCTTCTTGGGCAACTAATGAAAAACTGTTTTTT CASSSASPSWATNEKLFF
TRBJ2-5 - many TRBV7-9 TGTGCCAGCAGCGAAGAACAAGAGACCCAGTACTTC CASSEEQETQYF
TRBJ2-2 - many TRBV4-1 TGCGCCAGCAGCCCCCCCCTCGCCGGGGAGCTGTTTTTT CASSPPLAGELFF
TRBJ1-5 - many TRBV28 TGTGCCAGCAGTTTAAGGAGTGCCAGCAATCAGCCCCAGCATTTT CASSLRSASNQPQHF
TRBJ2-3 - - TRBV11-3 TGTGCCAGCAGCTTAGGAGGGGAAACTACGCAGTATTTT CASSLGGETTQYF
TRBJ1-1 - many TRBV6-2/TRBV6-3 TGTGCCAGCAGTTACAATCAGGGAACTGAAGCTTTCTTT CASSYNQGTEAFF
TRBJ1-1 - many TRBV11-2 TGTGCCAGCAGCTTGGGTCCCACTGAAGCTTTCTTT CASSLGPTEAFF
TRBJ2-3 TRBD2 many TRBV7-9 TGTGCCAGCAGCTTCTCTAGCGGGAGTACAGATACGCAGTATTTT CASSFSSGSTDTQYF
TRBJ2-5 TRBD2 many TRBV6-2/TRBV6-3 TGTGCCAGCAGTGGGACTAGCGTTGGAGAGACCCAGTACTTC CASSGTSVGETQYF
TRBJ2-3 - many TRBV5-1 TGCGCCAGCAGCTTGGATCGGGATACGCAGTATTTT CASSLDRDTQYF
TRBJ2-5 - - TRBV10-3 TGTGCCATCAGTGAGAAGGGCGACGAGACCCAGTACTTC CAISEKGDETQYF
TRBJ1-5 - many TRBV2 TGTGCCAGCAGTGAAGGCAGGGTCGGGCATTTT CASSEGRVGHF
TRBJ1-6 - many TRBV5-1 TGCGCCAGCAGCTTGGCCGGATCCTATAATTCACCCCTCCACTTT CASSLAGSYNSPLHF
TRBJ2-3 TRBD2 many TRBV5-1 TGCGCCAGCAGCTTTATAGTAGCGGGGGAAACAGATACGCAGTATTTT CASSFIVAGETDTQYF
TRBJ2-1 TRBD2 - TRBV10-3 TGTGCCATCAGCGGACTAGCGGGAGGCCACAATGAGCAGTTCTTC CAISGLAGGHNEQFF
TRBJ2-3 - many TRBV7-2 TGTGCCAACTCCCTAAAGACAGGCCTTCTAGATACGCAGTATTTT CANSLKTGLLDTQYF
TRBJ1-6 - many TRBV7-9 TGTGCCAGCAGCCCTCCGGGAGGTCTGGATTCACCCCTCCACTTT CASSPPGGLDSPLHF
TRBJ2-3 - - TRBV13 TGTGCCAGCTTAAACCGCGGCGTTTTGGGCCGTACGCAGTATTTT CASLNRGVLGRTQYF
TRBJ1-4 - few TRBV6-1 TGTGCCAGTACGTCGCACCTCAAGCGGCCTAATGAAAAACTGTTTTTT CASTSHLKRPNEKLFF
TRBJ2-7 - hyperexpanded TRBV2 TGTGCCAGCAGTGAAGGAGCGGGTCGATACTACGAGCAGTACTTC CASSEGAGRYYEQYF
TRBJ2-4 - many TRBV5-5 TGTGCCAGCAGCTGGAGCGCCGATCTGGCCAAAAACATTCAGTACTTC CASSWSADLAKNIQYF
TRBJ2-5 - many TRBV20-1 TGCAGTGCTATAGACAGCTCCCAAGAGACCCAGTACTTC CSAIDSSQETQYF
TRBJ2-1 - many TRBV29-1 TGCAGCGTTGATCTCCGCTACAATGAGCAGTTCTTC CSVDLRYNEQFF
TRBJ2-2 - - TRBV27 TGTGCCAGCAGTCAGCGAGCGTTTGACACCGGGGAGCTGTTTTTT CASSQRAFDTGELFF
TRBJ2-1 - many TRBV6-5 TGTGCCAGCAGTTATAGGATCGAGTCGTACAATGAGCAGTTCTTC CASSYRIESYNEQFF
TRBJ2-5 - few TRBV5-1 TGCGCCAGCAGCTTGGGGCTAGAGCGCCCGGCGGAGACCCAGTACTTC CASSLGLERPAETQYF
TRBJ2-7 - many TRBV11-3 TGTGCCAGCAGCTTAGTTGCGGGACTCCACGAGCAGTACTTC CASSLVAGLHEQYF
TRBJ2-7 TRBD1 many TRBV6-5 TGTGCCAGCAGTAGGACAGGGGGCGAGCAGTACTTC CASSRTGGEQYF
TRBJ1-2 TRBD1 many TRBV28 TGTGCCAGCAGTTTAGGGGACAGGGGCGGCTACACCTTC CASSLGDRGGYTF
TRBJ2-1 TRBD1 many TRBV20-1 TGCAGTGCTAGAGATAGACAGGGGGCGTTCAATGAGCAGTTCTTC CSARDRQGAFNEQFF
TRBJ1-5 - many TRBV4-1 TGCGCCAGCAGCACAGGGTATCAGCCCCAGCATTTT CASSTGYQPQHF
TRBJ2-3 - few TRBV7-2 TGTGCCAGCAGCTTAGTCGTCGCTTCTACGCAGTATTTT CASSLVVASTQYF
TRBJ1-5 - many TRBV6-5 TGTGCCAGCAGTTACTCGTCAGGGATTGGTCAGCCCCAGCATTTT CASSYSSGIGQPQHF
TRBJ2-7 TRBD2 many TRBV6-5 TGTGCCAGCAGGCGGGACTACCAGCTCTACGAGCAGTACTTC CASRRDYQLYEQYF
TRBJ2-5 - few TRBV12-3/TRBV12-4 TGTGCCAGCAGTTCACGAGACCCTCAAGAGACCCAGTACTTC CASSSRDPQETQYF
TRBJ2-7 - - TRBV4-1 TGCGCCAGCAGCCCGTCCTTACGATATCAGACCTACGAGCAGTACTTC CASSPSLRYQTYEQYF
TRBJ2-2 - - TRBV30 TGTGCCGTCCAAAGGTTACGGTTGGCTGAGTGGGACACCGGGGAGCTGTTTTTT CAVQRLRLAEWDTGELFF
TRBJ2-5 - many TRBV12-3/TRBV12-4 TGTGCCAGCAGTCCAGGGGCTAATATCGGGACCGGAGAGCAAGAGACCCAGTACTTC CASSPGANIGTGEQETQYF
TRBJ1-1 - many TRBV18 TGTGCCAGCTCACGGGATTGGAACACTGAAGCTTTCTTT CASSRDWNTEAFF
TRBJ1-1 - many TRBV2 TGTGCCAGCAGTGTGGTAGGGTTTGGGGCTTTCTTT CASSVVGFGAFF
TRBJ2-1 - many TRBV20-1 TGCAGTGCTAGAGACTCCTACAATGAGCAGTTCTTC CSARDSYNEQFF
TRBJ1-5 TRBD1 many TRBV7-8 TGTGCCAGCAGCTTAGCGAGGGACAGAATAAGCAATCAGCCCCAGCATTTT CASSLARDRISNQPQHF
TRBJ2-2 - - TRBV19 TGTGCCAGTAGTATCGGGGGAGAGCGGGCCGGGGAGCTGTTTTTT CASSIGGERAGELFF
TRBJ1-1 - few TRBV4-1 TGCGCCAGCAGCCAAGTGGGGGACAAAGGAGCTTTCTTT CASSQVGDKGAFF
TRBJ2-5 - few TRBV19 TGTGCCAGCGGAGGGTACCAAGAGACCCAGTACTTC CASGGYQETQYF
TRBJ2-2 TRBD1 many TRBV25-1 TGTGCCAGCAGCCGCTTAACGACAGGGGCCGGGGAGCTGTTTTTT CASSRLTTGAGELFF
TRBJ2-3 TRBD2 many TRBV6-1 TGTGCCAGCAGTATGAGACTAGCGGGATCAGATACGCAGTATTTT CASSMRLAGSDTQYF